This T cell receptor beta chain derives from a study of cytomegalovirus exposure and HLA in healthy donors (dated by TCRdb to about 2017). Context from the whole study: The 500 to 800 repertoires of the first cohort and the 95 to 150 validation repertoires were produced on the same platform, according to a later analysis. The aim of the study was to test whether cataloging public T cell receptors could identify signatures of past pathogen exposure. Along with the roughly 700-subject first cohort, a separate validation cohort of around 110 different subjects was used. To predict cytomegalovirus infection status, the study combined high-throughput TCR immunosequencing, statistical association of individual TCRs with disease status, and machine learning.

The donors belonged to the validation cohort of 90 to 150 subjects, which was separate from the 666-subject first cohort. Comment on this clone: No cognate antigen has been identified for it. No clone much larger than this one lies a single base away; base qualities are absent.

Library preparation used the immunoSEQ multiplex PCR assay. In the source study's methods: A statistical classification framework was built to diagnose cytomegalovirus status from the catalog of TCR beta chain sequences. The table comes from immuneACCESS by way of TCRdb, which keeps in-frame sequences with V and J called. Part of the clones is missing from these tables; in studies checked, under half for an unresolved V gene and the rest for unknown reasons. Clonal size and the V and J genes are those of that table, whereas D and trimming came from the DNA. The sample yields some 140,000 clones; around 80% were counted once. The ten largest account for roughly 27% of the sample. The cysteine opens and the phenylalanine closes a CDR3 of 14 amino acids. Only the CDR3 region is kept as DNA, spanning 42 bases read in frame from base 1. Trimming removed 4 bases from V and 8 bases from J; the gene matches leave 9 bases unexplained. Looking up the germline V gene yields CDR1 SGHDT and CDR2 YYEEEE.

The full study reports these points: In a later analysis, TCRs clustered in the first cohort were found to also tend to co-occur in the 100 to 150 validation repertoires, with 85% to 95% of cluster scores above 0. The authors suggested that the approach could potentially be generalized to other disease states and immunological phenotypes. The study gave a list of about 170 TCR beta chains associated with cytomegalovirus. In vitro tests confirmed that three of the cytomegalovirus-associated TCR beta chains recognize cytomegalovirus antigens. All 120 or so repertoires were used to score co-occurrence in the validation cohort in a later analysis, because that analysis had no HLA typing for the cohort. The classifier was reported to diagnose cytomegalovirus status with high specificity and sensitivity in both the original and validation cohorts. Most TCR sequences were observed very rarely across donors, whereas some public TCRs were present in many individuals.

Recombination connected TRBV5-6 to TRBJ1-2, and TRBD1 aligns with 9 junction nucleotides. The sample was PBMCs. The receptor comes from a man younger than 40 in good health and CMV-seropositive. The DNA is as follows: TGTGCCAGCAGCGTTACAGGGGGCCTGGGAGGCTACACCTTC. It specifies CASSVTGGLGGYTF.